This T cell receptor (beta chain) stems from a study of shared clonotypes between healthy human individuals. The germline CDR1 and CDR2 sequences are SGHAT and FQNNGV. The CDR3 loop spans 11 amino acids. V was shortened by 0 bases and J by 5 bases, with 0 bases between the two germline ends. This clone is a singleton in its sample. No antigen is known for it. Possible read error: a much larger clone is one base away. General observations from the study: Donors were few, which limited the genetic and exposure-history diversity represented.

The authors loaded roughly 200 ng DNA, 27,000 or so T cell genomes, into sorted-subset replicate PCRs. Here immunoSEQ multiplex PCR was the method, and the copy in TCRdb shows in-frame clones only, minus some. The repertoire holds some 630,000 clones, about two thirds seen once, with 1.8% in the top ten. The split of CD4+ cells yielded CD45RA+ naive and CD45RA-negative memory subsets. The clonotype originates from a woman aged 25 to 39 in good health. The chain links TRBV11-2 to TRBJ2-3; D gene unclear. The source material was memory CD4+ T cells sorted from blood. Indicated subset: CD45RA-negative fraction. The chain's CDR3 is CASSLEDTQYF. DNA of the CDR3: TGTGCCAGCAGCTTAGAAGATACGCAGTATTTT.